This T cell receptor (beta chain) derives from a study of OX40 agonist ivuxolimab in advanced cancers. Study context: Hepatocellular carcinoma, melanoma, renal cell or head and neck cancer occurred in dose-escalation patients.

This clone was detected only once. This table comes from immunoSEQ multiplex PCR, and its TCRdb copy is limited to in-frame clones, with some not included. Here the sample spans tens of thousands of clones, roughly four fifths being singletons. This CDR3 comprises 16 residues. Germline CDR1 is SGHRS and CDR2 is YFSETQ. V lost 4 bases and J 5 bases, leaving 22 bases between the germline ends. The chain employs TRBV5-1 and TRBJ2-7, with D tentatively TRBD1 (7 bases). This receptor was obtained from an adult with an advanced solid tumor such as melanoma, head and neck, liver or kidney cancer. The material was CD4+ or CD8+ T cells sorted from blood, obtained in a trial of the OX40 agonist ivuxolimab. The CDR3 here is CASSGGTGQFKDEQYF. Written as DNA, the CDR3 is TGCGCCAGCAGCGGGGGGACGGGACAGTTCAAGGACGAGCAGTACTTC.